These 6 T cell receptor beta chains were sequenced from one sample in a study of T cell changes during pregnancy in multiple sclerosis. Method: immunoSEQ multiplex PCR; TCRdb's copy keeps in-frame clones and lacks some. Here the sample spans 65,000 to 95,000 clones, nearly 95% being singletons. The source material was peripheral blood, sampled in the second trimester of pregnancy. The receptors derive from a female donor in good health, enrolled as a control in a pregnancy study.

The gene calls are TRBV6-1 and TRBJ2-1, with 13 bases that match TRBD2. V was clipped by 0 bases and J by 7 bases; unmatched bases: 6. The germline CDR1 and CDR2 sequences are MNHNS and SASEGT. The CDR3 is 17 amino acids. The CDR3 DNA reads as TGTGCCAGCAGTGAAGCCGGACTAGCGGGAGAGTTGAATGAGCAGTTCTTC. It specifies CASSEAGLAGELNEQFF.

The CDR3: CASSQVSPPEQYF. The DNA of the CDR3 is TGCGCCAGCAGCCAAGTGAGCCCCCCCGAGCAGTACTTC. The chain uses TRBV4-1 and TRBJ2-7; D not resolved. Trimming stripped 1 base from V and 6 bases from J, with 10 bases between. Germline assignment: CDR1 MGHRA and CDR2 YSYEKL. The CDR3 is 13 amino acids.

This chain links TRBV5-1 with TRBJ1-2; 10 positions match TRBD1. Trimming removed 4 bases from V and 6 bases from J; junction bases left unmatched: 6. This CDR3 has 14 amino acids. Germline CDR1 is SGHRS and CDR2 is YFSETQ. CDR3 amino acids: CASSQGQGTDGYTF. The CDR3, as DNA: TGCGCCAGCAGCCAGGGACAGGGGACGGATGGCTACACCTTC.

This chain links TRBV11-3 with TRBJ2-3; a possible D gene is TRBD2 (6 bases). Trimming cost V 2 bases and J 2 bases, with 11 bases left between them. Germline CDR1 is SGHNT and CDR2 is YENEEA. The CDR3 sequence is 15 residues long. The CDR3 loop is CASSLRTTSTDTQYF. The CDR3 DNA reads TGTGCCAGCAGCTTAAGGACTACCTCCACAGATACGCAGTATTTT.

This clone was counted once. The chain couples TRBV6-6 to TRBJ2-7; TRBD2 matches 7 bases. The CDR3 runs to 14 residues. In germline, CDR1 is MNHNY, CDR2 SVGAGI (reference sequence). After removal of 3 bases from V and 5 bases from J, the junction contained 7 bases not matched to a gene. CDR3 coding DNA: TGTGCCAGCAGTTATGGGGGAGGGAACGACGAGCAGTACTTC. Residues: CASSYGGGNDEQYF.

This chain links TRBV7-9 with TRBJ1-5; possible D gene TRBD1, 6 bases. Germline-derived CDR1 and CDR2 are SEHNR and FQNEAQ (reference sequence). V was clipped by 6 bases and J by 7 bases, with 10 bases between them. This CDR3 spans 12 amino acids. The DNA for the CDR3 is TGTGCCAGCAGTCCAGGGGAGCAGCCCCAGCATTTT. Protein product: CASSPGEQPQHF.